This T cell receptor (beta chain) was retrieved from a study of T-cell memory formation after mild COVID-19. Trimming left V 5 bases short and J 2 bases short, with 16 bases between. This CDR3 spans 15 amino acids. Germline lookup yields CDR1 SGHVS and CDR2 FNYEAQ. One entry per CDR3 protein, called by TCRdb with MiXCR from the 5' RACE reads. Of hundreds of thousands of distinct CDR3 sequences listed, 17% were seen once; the top ten hold roughly 7.7%. Sequencing was performed on PBMCs or a T cell subset sorted from them (not recorded which). V gene TRBV7-6 combines with J gene TRBJ2-7; weak D call: TRBD2 (5 bases). The receptor was isolated from an adult woman who had mild COVID-19 (a few samples of this study predate the infection). Cell type and time point are not known. The DNA of the CDR3 is TGTGCCAGCAGCACATATGAGGGATGGGCCTACGAGCAGTACTTC. Its translation: CASSTYEGWAYEQYF.